The subject of this entry is one TCR beta chain. The antigen remains unidentified. cDNA reverse transcribed from extracted RNA served as the sequencing template. Here immunoSEQ multiplex PCR was the method, and the copy in TCRdb shows in-frame clones only, minus some. The data hold 150,000 to 200,000 clones, with roughly 53% observed a single time. Treatment here: oral pan-JAK inhibitor, 5-10 mg twice daily. Trimming took 1 base from V and 7 from J, leaving 19 bases between them. Germline CDR1 MGHRA, CDR2 YSYEKL. CDR3 length equals 16 residues. The record originates from a study of CD8+ T cells in alopecia areata. About the research overall: Tofacitinib administration to treated patients was oral, at 5 to 10 mg twice daily. Notes on the study in general: Scalp clonality and expanded CD8+ clones among the top 100 showed significant decreases with tofacitinib. There were many expanded lesional clones persisting in scalp and blood during tofacitinib.

The specimen comprised CD8+ T cells sorted from blood, sampled at week 24, from a patient treated with tofacitinib. J is TRBJ1-1 and V is TRBV4-1; D possibly corresponds to TRBD1 (5 bases). This TCR was recovered from a human donor with alopecia areata. CDR3 bases: TGCGCCAGCAGCCAAGCCATTCAGGGACTCCGAGATGAAGCTTTCTTT. This codes for CASSQAIQGLRDEAFF.